The source of this T cell receptor (beta chain) is a study of T cell responses to AZD1222 COVID-19 vaccine. The ends lost 1 base at V and 2 bases at J; junction bases unmatched: 2. The CDR3 sequence is 14 residues long. The V gene's germline CDR1 is SQVTM and CDR2 ANQGSEA. Data came from immunoSEQ multiplex PCR; TCRdb stores just in-frame clones and leaves some out. The sample comprises approximately 100,000 clones, roughly 90% of which are singletons, and about 1.2% rests with the top ten. V and J are TRBV29-1 and TRBJ2-3; 8 bases map to TRBD1. The source material was peripheral blood, sampled on day 0 of AZD1222 vaccination. The clonotype was recovered from an adult in good health. CDR3 loop: CSVEGTGFTDTQYF. CDR3 nucleotides: TGCAGCGTTGAAGGGACAGGGTTCACAGATACGCAGTATTTT.